Below, one T cell receptor (beta chain) is given with its context. This specimen comes from a study of blood T cell repertoires in COVID-19. As for the study in general: Collection of acute and convalescent COVID-19 samples took place in the United States, Italy and Spain. In each case, the material was cDNA or gDNA derived from T cells, B-cell-depleted T cells, or PBMCs.

CDR3 length equals 14 residues. V was cut by 1 base and J by 4 bases, with 10 bases left in between. Germline-derived CDR1 and CDR2 are SGHDN and FVKESK. Here immunoSEQ multiplex PCR was the method, and the copy in TCRdb shows in-frame clones only, minus some. Counted here are about 77,000 clones, roughly 78% occurring once; the ten biggest clones make up roughly 4.8%. The sequenced sample consisted of peripheral blood. The chain combines TRBV14 with TRBJ1-2; no clear D. This TCR came from a woman between 70 and 85 years old with acute or convalescent COVID-19. The CDR3 DNA reads TGTGCCAGCAGCCAAGGGGGAGTCCCCTATGGCTACACCTTC. It codes for CASSQGGVPYGYTF.